What follows is one T cell receptor (beta chain) and its context. What it recognizes is unknown. Following RNA extraction, reverse transcription yielded cDNA that acted as the sequencing template. This table comes from immunoSEQ multiplex PCR, and its TCRdb copy is limited to in-frame clones, with some not included. Among 150,000 to 200,000 clones listed, about three fifths were seen once. The data were taken from a study of CD8+ T cells in alopecia areata. Deletions cut 1 base from V and 6 bases from J, with 9 bases between. There are 13 residues in the CDR3. The V gene's germline CDR1 is WSHSY and CDR2 SAAADI. Findings and caveats of the study: In scalp and blood during tofacitinib, many expanded lesional clones persisted. Elevated clonality characterized lesional scalp relative to normal scalp, particularly in alopecia totalis/universalis. Only a single nonresponder existed, so baseline CD8+ expansion links stay unclear.

This sample's treatment: oral pan-JAK inhibitor, 5-10 mg twice daily. The rearrangement uses TRBV10-2 and TRBJ1-2, with D tentatively TRBD1 (6 bases). The sequencing used CD4+ T cells sorted from blood, collected at approximately week 49, from a patient treated with tofacitinib. The source is a human donor with alopecia areata. The CDR3 loop reads CASSEWTANGYTF. The DNA of the CDR3 is TGCGCCAGCAGTGAGTGGACAGCTAATGGCTACACCTTC.